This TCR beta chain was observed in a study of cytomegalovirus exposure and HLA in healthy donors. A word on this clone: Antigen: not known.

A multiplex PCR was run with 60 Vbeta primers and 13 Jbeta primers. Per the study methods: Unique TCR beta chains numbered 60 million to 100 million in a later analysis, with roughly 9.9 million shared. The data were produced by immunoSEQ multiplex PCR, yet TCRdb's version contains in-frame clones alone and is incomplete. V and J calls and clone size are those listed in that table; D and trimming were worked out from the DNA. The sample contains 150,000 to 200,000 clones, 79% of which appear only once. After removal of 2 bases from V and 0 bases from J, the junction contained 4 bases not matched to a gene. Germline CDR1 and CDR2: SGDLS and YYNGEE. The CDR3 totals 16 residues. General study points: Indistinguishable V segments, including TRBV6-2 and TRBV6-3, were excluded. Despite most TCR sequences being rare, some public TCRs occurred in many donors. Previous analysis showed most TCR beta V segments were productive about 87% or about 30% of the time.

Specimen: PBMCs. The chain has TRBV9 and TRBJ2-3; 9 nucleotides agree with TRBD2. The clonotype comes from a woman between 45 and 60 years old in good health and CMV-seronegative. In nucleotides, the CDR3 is TGTGCCAGCAGCGTGAGCGGGGGGACTAGCACAGATACGCAGTATTTT. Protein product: CASSVSGGTSTDTQYF.